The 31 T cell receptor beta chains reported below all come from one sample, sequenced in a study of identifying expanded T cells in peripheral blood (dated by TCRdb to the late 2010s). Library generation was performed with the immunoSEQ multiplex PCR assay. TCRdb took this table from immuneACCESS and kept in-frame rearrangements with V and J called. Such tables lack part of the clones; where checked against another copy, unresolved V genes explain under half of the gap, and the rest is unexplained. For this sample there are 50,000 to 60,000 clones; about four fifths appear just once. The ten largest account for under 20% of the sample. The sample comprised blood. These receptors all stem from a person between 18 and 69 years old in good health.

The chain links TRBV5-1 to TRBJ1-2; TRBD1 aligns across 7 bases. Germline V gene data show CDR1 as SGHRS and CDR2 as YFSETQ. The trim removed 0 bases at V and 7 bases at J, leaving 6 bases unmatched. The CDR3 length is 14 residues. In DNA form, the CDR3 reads TGCGCCAGCAGCTTGGGACAGGGACGGGGTGGCTACACCTTC. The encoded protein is CASSLGQGRGGYTF.

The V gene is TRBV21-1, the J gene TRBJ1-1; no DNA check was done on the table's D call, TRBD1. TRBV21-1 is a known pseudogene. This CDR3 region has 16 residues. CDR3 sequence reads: CASSTFTGVSDTEAFF. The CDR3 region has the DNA TGTGCCAGCAGCACGTTTACAGGGGTGTCGGACACTGAAGCTTTCTTT.

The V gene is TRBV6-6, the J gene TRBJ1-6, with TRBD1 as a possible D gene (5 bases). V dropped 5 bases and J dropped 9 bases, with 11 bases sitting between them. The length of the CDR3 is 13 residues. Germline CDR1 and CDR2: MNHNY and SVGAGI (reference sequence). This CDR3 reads CASSNTGGSPLHF. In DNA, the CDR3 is TGTGCCAGCAGTAACACGGGGGGTTCACCCCTCCACTTT.

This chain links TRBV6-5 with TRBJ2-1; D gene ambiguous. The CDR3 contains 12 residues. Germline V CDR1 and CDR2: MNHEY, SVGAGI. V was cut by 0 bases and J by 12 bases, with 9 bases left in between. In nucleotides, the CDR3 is TGTGCCAGCAGTTACTCGAGTGGGTGGCAGTTCTTC. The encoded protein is CASSYSSGWQFF.

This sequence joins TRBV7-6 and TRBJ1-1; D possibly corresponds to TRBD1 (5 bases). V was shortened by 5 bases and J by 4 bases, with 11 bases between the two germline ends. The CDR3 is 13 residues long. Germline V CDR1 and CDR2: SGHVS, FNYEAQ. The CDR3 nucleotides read TGTGCCAGCAGCCTAGGAGGGGTCACTGAAGCTTTCTTT. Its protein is CASSLGGVTEAFF.

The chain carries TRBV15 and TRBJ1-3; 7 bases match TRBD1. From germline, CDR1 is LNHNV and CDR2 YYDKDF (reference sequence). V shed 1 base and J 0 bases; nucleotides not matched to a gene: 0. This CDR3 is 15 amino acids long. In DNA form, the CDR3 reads TGTGCCACCAGCAGAGGGGACAGCTCTGGAAACACCATATATTTT. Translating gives CATSRGDSSGNTIYF. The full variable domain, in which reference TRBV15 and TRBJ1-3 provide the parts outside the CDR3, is DAMVIQNPRYQVTQFGKPVTLSCSQTLNHNVMYWYQQKSSQAPKLLFHYYDKDFNNEADTPDNFQSRRPNTSFCFLDIRSPGLGDTAMYLCATSRGDSSGNTIYFGEGSWLTVV.

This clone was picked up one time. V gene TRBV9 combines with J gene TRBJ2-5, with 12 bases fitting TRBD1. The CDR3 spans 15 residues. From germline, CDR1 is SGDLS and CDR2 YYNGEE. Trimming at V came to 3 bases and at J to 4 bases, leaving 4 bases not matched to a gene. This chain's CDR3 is CASSAGTGGGETQYF. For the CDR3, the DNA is TGTGCCAGCAGCGCGGGGACAGGGGGCGGAGAGACCCAGTACTTC.

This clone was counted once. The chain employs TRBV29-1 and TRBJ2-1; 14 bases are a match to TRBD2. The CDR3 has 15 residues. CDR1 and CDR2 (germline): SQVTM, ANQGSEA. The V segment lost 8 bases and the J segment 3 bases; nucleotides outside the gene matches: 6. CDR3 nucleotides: TGCAGCTCGGGACTAGCGGGAGATTTCTACAATGAGCAGTTCTTC. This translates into CSSGLAGDFYNEQFF.

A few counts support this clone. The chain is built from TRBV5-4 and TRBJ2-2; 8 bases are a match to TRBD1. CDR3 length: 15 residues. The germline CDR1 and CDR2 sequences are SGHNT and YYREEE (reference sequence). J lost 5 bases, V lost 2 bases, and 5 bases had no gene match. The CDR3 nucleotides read TGTGCCAGCAGCTTCCAGGGGGCATATACCGGGGAGCTGTTTTTT. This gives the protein CASSFQGAYTGELFF. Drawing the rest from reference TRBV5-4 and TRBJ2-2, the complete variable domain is ETGVTQSPTHLIKTRGQQVTLRCSSQSGHNTVSWYQQALGQGPQFIFQYYREEENGRGNFPPRFSGLQFPNYSSELNVNALELDDSALYLCASSFQGAYTGELFFGEGSRLTVL.

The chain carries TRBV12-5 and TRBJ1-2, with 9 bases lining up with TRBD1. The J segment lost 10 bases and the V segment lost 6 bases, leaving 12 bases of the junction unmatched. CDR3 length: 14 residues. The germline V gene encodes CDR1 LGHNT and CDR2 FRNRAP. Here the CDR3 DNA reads TGTGCTAGTGGCGACTCTCCGGGACAGGGTTCCTACACCTTC. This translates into CASGDSPGQGSYTF.

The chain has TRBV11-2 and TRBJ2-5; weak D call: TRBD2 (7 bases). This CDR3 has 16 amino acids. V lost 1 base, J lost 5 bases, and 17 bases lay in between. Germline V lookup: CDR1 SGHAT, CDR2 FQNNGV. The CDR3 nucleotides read TGTGCCAGCAGCTTAGTTACGGGGGGCCCCCGGGAGACCCAGTACTTC. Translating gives CASSLVTGGPRETQYF.

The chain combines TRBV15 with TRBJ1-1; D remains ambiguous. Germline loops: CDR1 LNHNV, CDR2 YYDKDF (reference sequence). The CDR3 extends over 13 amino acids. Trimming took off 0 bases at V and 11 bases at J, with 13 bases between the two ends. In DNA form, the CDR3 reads TGTGCCACCAGCAGAGATGAGACAACATTTGCTTTCTTT. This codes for CATSRDETTFAFF.

The CDR3 coding sequence is TGTGCCAGCACCCTTGGGCAGCTCCAAGAGACCCAGTACTTC. It yields the protein CASTLGQLQETQYF. The chain carries TRBV11-2 and TRBJ2-5; D unresolved. The CDR3 is made up of 14 amino acids. Per the germline V gene, CDR1 is SGHAT and CDR2 is FQNNGV. V dropped 7 bases and J dropped 1 base, with 13 bases sitting between them.

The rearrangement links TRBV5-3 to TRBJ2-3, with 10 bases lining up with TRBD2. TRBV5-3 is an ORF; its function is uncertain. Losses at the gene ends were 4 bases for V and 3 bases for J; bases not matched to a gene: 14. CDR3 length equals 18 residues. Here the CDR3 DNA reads TGTGCCAGAAGCCGCCGGACTAGCGGTAATCTAGCAACAGATACGCAGTATTTT. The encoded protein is CARSRRTSGNLATDTQYF.

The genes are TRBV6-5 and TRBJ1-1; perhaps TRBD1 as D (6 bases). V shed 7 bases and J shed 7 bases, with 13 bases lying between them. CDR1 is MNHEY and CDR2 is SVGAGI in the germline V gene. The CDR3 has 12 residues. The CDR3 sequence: CASNQQQGEAFF. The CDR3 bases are TGTGCCAGCAACCAACAACAGGGTGAAGCTTTCTTT.

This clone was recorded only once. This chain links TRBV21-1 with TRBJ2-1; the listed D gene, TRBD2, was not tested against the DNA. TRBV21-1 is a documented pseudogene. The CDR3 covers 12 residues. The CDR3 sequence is CASSKRRNEQFF. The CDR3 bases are TGTGCCAGCAGCAAAAGGAGAAATGAGCAGTTCTTC.

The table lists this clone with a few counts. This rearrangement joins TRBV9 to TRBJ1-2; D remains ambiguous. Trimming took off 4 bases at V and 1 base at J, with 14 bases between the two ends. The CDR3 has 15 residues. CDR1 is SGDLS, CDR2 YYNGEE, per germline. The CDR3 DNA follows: TGTGCCAGCAGCCGCGGGTCTGGCTTTAACTATGGCTACACCTTC. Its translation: CASSRGSGFNYGYTF.

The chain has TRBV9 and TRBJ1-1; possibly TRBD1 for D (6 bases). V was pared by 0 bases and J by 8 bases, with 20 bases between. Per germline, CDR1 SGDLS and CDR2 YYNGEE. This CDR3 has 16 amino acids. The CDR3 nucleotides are TGTGCCAGCAGCGTAGAGACAGGAGGGGGGGACATCGAAGCTTTCTTT. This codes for CASSVETGGGDIEAFF.

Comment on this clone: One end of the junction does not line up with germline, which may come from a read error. The CDR3 DNA sequence: TGTGCCAGCCGTGATAGCGGGGGGGCCGTAGATACGCAGTATTTT. This gives the protein CASRDSGGAVDTQYF. The V call is TRBV6-1, the J call TRBJ2-3; 11 bases fit TRBD2. CDR1 MNHNS and CDR2 SASEGT come from the germline V gene. The CDR3 runs to 15 residues.

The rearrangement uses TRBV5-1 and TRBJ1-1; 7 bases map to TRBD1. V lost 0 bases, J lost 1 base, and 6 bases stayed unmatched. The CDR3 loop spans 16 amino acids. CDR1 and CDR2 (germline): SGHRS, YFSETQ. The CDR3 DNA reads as TGCGCCAGCAGCTTGGGACAGGGCGCCGGGAACACTGAAGCTTTCTTT. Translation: CASSLGQGAGNTEAFF.

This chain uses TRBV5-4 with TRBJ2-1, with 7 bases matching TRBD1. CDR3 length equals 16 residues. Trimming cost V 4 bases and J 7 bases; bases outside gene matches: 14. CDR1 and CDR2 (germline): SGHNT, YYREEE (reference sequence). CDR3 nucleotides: TGTGCCAGCAGCCGAGGGGGCCCAGTCGGTCAGAATGAGCAGTTCTTC. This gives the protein CASSRGGPVGQNEQFF.

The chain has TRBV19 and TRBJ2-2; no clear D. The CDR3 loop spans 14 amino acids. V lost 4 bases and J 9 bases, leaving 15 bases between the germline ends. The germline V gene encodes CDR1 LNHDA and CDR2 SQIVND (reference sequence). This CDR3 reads CASSTQAPSRELFF. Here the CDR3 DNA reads TGTGCCAGTAGTACCCAGGCTCCAAGCAGGGAGCTGTTTTTT.

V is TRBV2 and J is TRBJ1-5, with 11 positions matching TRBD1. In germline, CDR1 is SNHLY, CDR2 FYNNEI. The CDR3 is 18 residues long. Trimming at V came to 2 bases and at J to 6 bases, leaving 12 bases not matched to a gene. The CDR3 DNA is TGTGCCAGCAGTGAAAGAACTGGACAGGGGGCTTCGGGTCAGCCCCAGCATTTT. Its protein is CASSERTGQGASGQPQHF.

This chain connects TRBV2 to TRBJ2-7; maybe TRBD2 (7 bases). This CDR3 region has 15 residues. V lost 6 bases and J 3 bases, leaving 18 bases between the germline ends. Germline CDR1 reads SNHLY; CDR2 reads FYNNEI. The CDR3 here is CASSQRGGRRYEQYF. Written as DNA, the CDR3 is TGTGCCAGCAGCCAAAGGGGGGGGCGCCGCTACGAGCAGTACTTC. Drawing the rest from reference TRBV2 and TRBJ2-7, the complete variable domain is EPEVTQTPSHQVTQMGQEVILRCVPISNHLYFYWYRQILGQKVEFLVSFYNNEISEKSEIFDDQFSVERPDGSNFTLKIRSTKLEDSAMYFCASSQRGGRRYEQYFGPGTRLTVT.

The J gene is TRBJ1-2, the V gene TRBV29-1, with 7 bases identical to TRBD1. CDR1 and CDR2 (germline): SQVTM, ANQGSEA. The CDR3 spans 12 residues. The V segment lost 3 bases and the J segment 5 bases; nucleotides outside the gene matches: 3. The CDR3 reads CSVDTTGYGYTF. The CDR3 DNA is TGCAGCGTTGACACGACAGGGTATGGCTACACCTTC.

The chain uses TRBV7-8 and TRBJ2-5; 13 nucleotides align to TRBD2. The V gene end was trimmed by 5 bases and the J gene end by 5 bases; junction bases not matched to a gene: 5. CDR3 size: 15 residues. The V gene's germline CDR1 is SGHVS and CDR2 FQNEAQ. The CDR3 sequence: CASSARTSGSETQYF. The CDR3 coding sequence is TGTGCCAGCAGCGCCCGGACTAGCGGGAGCGAGACCCAGTACTTC.

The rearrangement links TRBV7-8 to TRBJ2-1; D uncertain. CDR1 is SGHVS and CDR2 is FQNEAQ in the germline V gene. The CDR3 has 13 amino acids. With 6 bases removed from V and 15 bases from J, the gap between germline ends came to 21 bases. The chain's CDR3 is CASSYAPDTPRFF. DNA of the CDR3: TGTGCCAGCAGTTATGCCCCCGACACACCGAGGTTCTTC.

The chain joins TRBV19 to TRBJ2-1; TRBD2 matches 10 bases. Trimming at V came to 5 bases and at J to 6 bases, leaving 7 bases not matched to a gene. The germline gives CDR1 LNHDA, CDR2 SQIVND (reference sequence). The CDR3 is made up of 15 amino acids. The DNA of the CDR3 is TGTGCCAGTAGTTTAAAGCGGGGGGGCACCAATGAGCAGTTCTTC. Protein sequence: CASSLKRGGTNEQFF.

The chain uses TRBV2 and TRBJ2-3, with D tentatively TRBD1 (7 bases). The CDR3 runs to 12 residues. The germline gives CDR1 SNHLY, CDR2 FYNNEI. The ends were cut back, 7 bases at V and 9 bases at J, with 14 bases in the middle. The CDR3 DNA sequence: TGTGCCAGCACCCGGTCAGGGGGGACGCAGTATTTT. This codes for CASTRSGGTQYF. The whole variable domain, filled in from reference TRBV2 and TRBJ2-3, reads EPEVTQTPSHQVTQMGQEVILRCVPISNHLYFYWYRQILGQKVEFLVSFYNNEISEKSEIFDDQFSVERPDGSNFTLKIRSTKLEDSAMYFCASTRSGGTQYFGPGTRLTVL.

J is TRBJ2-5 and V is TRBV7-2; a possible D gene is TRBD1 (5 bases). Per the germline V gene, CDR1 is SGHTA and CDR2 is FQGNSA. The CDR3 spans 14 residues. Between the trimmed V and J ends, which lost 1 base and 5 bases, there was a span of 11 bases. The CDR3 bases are TGTGCCAGCAGCTTAGATGTAGGGGTGGAGACCCAGTACTTC. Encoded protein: CASSLDVGVETQYF.

The CDR3 reads CASSFTRDRVNEQYF. CDR3 bases: TGTGCCAGCAGCTTTACCCGGGACAGGGTGAACGAGCAGTACTTC. The rearrangement links TRBV7-2 to TRBJ2-7; TRBD1 aligns across 9 bases. The V segment lost 3 bases and the J segment 5 bases; nucleotides outside the gene matches: 8. Per the germline V gene, CDR1 is SGHTA and CDR2 is FQGNSA. The CDR3 loop spans 15 amino acids.